The 20 T cell receptor beta chains listed next were all sequenced from one sample in a study of early T cells in non-severe SARS-CoV-2 infection. TCRdb fed the 5' RACE reads into MiXCR, producing one record per CDR3 protein. The sample consists of about 61,000 distinct CDR3 sequences, 10% to 11% of them appearing once. The sequenced sample was whole blood. The receptors were gathered from an adult who was a healthcare worker with PCR-confirmed SARS-CoV-2 infection or an uninfected control (not recorded which).

In its sample, this clonotype was seen many times. V is TRBV28 and J is TRBJ1-5, with D maybe TRBD1 (5 bases). CDR1 and CDR2 (germline): MDHEN, SYDVKM. The CDR3 runs 21 residues. With 6 bases removed from V and 0 bases from J, the gap between germline ends came to 30 bases. The CDR3 protein is CASRERSWDPRRVYSNQPQHF. CDR3 DNA: TGTGCCAGCAGGGAGAGGTCCTGGGACCCTCGACGGGTTTATAGCAATCAGCCCCAGCATTTT.

The table lists this clonotype with many counts. The chain links TRBV28 to TRBJ1-2; D is unresolved. Germline values: CDR1 MDHEN, CDR2 SYDVKM. Trimming removed 4 bases from V and 9 bases from J, with 9 bases in between. CDR3 size: 11 residues. The CDR3 nucleotides are TGTGCCAGCAGTTCATATAGGAGCTACACCTTC. This encodes CASSSYRSYTF.

This sequence joins TRBV6-2 or TRBV6-3 and TRBJ2-2; D possibly corresponds to TRBD1 (5 bases). Germline CDR1 and CDR2: MNHEY and SVGEGT. V lost 9 bases and J 4 bases, leaving 12 bases between the germline ends. The CDR3 length is 13 residues. The CDR3 sequence: CASDKGPTGELFF. CDR3 nucleotide sequence: TGTGCCAGTGATAAGGGGCCCACCGGGGAGCTGTTTTTT.

V is TRBV4-1 and J is TRBJ2-6; TRBD1 matches at 8 bases. The length of the CDR3 is 18 residues. Germline V lookup: CDR1 MGHRA, CDR2 YSYEKL. Unmatched junction bases numbered 7, after V lost 3 bases and J lost 0 bases. The CDR3 bases are TGCGCCAGCAGCCACCGGACAGGGATACGCTCTGGGGCCAACGTCCTGACTTTC. Translating gives CASSHRTGIRSGANVLTF.

This clonotype has ten or more counts. The J gene is TRBJ2-3, the V gene TRBV9, with 11 bases that match TRBD2. The CDR3 loop spans 17 amino acids. Germline V lookup: CDR1 SGDLS, CDR2 YYNGEE. Trimming cost V 4 bases and J 5 bases; bases outside gene matches: 12. The CDR3 DNA reads as TGTGCCAGCAGCACCGGGGAGCTAGCGGGGGGCATAGATACGCAGTATTTT. This sequence encodes CASSTGELAGGIDTQYF.

This clonotype was seen at least ten times. CDR3 in DNA: TGCAGTGCTAGGGTGCCGGGACGGGACTCCTACGAGCAGTACTTC. It encodes CSARVPGRDSYEQYF. V and J are TRBV20-1 and TRBJ2-7, with D possibly called TRBD1 or TRBD2 (5 bases each). The CDR3 runs to 15 residues. The germline V gene encodes CDR1 DFQATT and CDR2 SNEGSKA (reference sequence). Trimming took 3 bases from V and 0 from J, leaving 15 bases between them.

This clonotype was detected ten times or more. The chain is built from TRBV28 and TRBJ2-1; a possible D gene is TRBD2 (5 bases). Trimming removed 7 bases from V and 4 bases from J, with 17 bases in between. The CDR3 has 15 amino acids. From germline, CDR1 is MDHEN and CDR2 SYDVKM. DNA of the CDR3: TGTGCCAGCAAAGCGGAAATAAACAAGTACAATGAGCAGTTCTTC. Protein: CASKAEINKYNEQFF.

This clonotype was seen repeatedly, ten times or more. The chain couples TRBV6-1 to TRBJ2-5; TRBD2 is a possible D gene (5 bases). Per the germline V gene, CDR1 is MNHNS and CDR2 is SASEGT. V lost 3 bases and J lost 5, with 16 bases in between. This CDR3 comprises 15 residues. The CDR3 DNA sequence: TGTGCCAGCAGTGATCCTACGATCGGACTGGAGACCCAGTACTTC. Translation: CASSDPTIGLETQYF.

This clonotype was observed at least ten times. The chain uses TRBV7-2 and TRBJ2-3; D is unresolved. Germline CDR1 SGHTA, CDR2 FQGNSA. This CDR3 is built from 11 residues. V lost 2 bases, J lost 4 bases, and 1 base lay in between. The CDR3 is CASSLPDTQYF. The DNA of the CDR3 is TGTGCCAGCAGCTTACCAGATACGCAGTATTTT.

Comment on this clonotype: A much larger clonotype is one base distant, so this may be a read error. The chain is built from TRBV20-1 and TRBJ2-1; 9 positions agree with TRBD2. Trimming at V came to 2 bases and at J to 8 bases, leaving 13 bases not matched to a gene. The CDR3 extends over 16 amino acids. Per the germline V gene, CDR1 is DFQATT and CDR2 is SNEGSKA (reference sequence). The CDR3 sequence: CSARPSLGGGVHEQFF. The CDR3 nucleotides read TGCAGTGCTAGACCCTCCCTGGGCGGGGGGGTCCATGAGCAGTTCTTC.

V is TRBV6-5 and J is TRBJ2-2; D gene uncertain. Germline V gene data show CDR1 as MNHEY and CDR2 as SVGAGI. This CDR3 is 13 amino acids long. V lost 7 bases and J 1 base, leaving 7 bases between the germline ends. The CDR3 DNA follows: TGTGCCAGCACCCCCGGGAACACCGGGGAGCTGTTTTTT. This encodes CASTPGNTGELFF.

This clonotype was counted many times. V and J are TRBV7-2 and TRBJ2-2, with D perhaps matching TRBD2 (5 bases). The ends were cut back, 3 bases at V and 0 bases at J, with 5 bases in the middle. In germline, CDR1 is SGHTA, CDR2 FQGNSA. CDR3 size: 14 residues. This chain's CDR3 is CASSFGTNTGELFF. The CDR3 DNA reads TGTGCCAGCAGCTTCGGGACGAACACCGGGGAGCTGTTTTTT.

The chain has TRBV7-9 and TRBJ2-3; 8 bases are shared with TRBD2. Germline V CDR1 and CDR2: SEHNR, FQNEAQ (reference sequence). The CDR3 length is 18 residues. V shed 5 bases, J shed 3 bases, and the junction held 16 bases outside the gene matches. The CDR3 is CASSPSTPESGGTDTQYF. The CDR3 nucleotides are TGTGCCAGCAGCCCGTCCACCCCCGAGAGCGGGGGTACAGATACGCAGTATTTT.

This clonotype was detected only a few times. The chain employs TRBV6-4 and TRBJ2-2; no reliable D call. The CDR3 is 13 residues long. Germline V gene lookup returns CDR1 MRHNA and CDR2 SNTAGT. Trimming left V 4 bases short and J 2 bases short, with 5 bases between. CDR3 loop: CASSVGNTGELFF. CDR3 bases: TGTGCCAGCAGTGTCGGCAACACCGGGGAGCTGTTTTTT.

This clonotype appeared many times. This chain uses TRBV9 with TRBJ2-1, with 13 positions matching TRBD2. The V and J ends lost 4 bases and 0 bases, in that order; junction bases with no gene match: 7. This CDR3 has 18 residues. The germline V gene encodes CDR1 SGDLS and CDR2 YYNGEE. The CDR3 spells CASSPRTSGGSSYNEQFF. The CDR3 DNA sequence: TGTGCCAGCAGCCCCCGGACTAGCGGGGGCAGCTCCTACAATGAGCAGTTCTTC.

This clonotype was observed at least ten times. The rearrangement joins TRBV20-1 to TRBJ2-7, with TRBD2 as a possible D gene (6 bases). Trimming took off 5 bases at V and 2 bases at J, with 10 bases between the two ends. This CDR3 has 12 residues. The germline gives CDR1 DFQATT, CDR2 SNEGSKA (reference sequence). The CDR3 nucleotides are TGCAGTGCTGGGACTCTGACCTACGAGCAGTACTTC. It encodes CSAGTLTYEQYF.

This clonotype came up many times. The chain joins TRBV7-2 to TRBJ2-5; D is tentatively TRBD1 or TRBD2 (5 bases each). This CDR3 contains 18 residues. Germline CDR1 SGHTA, CDR2 FQGNSA. V was trimmed by 1 base and J by 0 bases, leaving 18 bases between them. The CDR3: CASSLGLTTGLYQETQYF. The CDR3 DNA is TGTGCCAGCAGCTTAGGACTAACCACAGGACTTTACCAAGAGACCCAGTACTTC.

In its sample, this clonotype was seen a few times. This chain uses TRBV28 with TRBJ2-7; 12 nucleotides match TRBD1. Germline-derived CDR1 and CDR2 are MDHEN and SYDVKM. The CDR3 runs 15 residues. The trim removed 3 bases at V and 7 bases at J, leaving 7 bases unmatched. The CDR3 protein is CASSFRDRGLGEQYF. In nucleotides, the CDR3 is TGTGCCAGCAGTTTCCGGGACAGGGGGCTCGGGGAGCAGTACTTC.

In this sample, this clonotype turned up many times. This chain uses TRBV11-2 with TRBJ2-7; maybe TRBD2 (5 bases). The germline V and J ends were trimmed by 1 base and 3 bases, with 16 bases remaining between them. There are 16 residues in the CDR3. In germline, CDR1 is SGHAT, CDR2 FQNNGV. DNA for the CDR3: TGTGCCAGCAGCTTAGGAATAGCCCCGGGAAGCTACGAGCAGTACTTC. It yields the protein CASSLGIAPGSYEQYF.

The chain couples TRBV10-3 to TRBJ1-1; tentatively, D is TRBD1 (6 bases). From germline, CDR1 is ENHRY and CDR2 SYGVKD. The CDR3 sequence is 16 residues long. Trimming removed 10 bases at V and 0 bases at J, with 21 bases between. The CDR3 bases are TGTGCCAGCAGCACGGGGGCGGTCAATATGAACACTGAAGCTTTCTTT. Amino acid sequence: CASSTGAVNMNTEAFF.